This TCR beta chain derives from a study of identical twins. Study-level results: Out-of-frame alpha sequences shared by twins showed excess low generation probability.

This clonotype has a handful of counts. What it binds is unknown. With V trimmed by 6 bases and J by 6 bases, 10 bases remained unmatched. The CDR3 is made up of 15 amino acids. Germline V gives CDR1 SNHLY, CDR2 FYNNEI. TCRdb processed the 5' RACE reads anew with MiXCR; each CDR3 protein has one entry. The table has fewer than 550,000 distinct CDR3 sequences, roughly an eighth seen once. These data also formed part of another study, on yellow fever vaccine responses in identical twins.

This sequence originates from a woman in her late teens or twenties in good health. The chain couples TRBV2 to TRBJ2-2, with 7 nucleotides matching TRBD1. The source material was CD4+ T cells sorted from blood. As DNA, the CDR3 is TGTGCCAGCAGCTCCGGACAGGCAATTGCCGGGGAGCTGTTTTTT. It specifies CASSSGQAIAGELFF.